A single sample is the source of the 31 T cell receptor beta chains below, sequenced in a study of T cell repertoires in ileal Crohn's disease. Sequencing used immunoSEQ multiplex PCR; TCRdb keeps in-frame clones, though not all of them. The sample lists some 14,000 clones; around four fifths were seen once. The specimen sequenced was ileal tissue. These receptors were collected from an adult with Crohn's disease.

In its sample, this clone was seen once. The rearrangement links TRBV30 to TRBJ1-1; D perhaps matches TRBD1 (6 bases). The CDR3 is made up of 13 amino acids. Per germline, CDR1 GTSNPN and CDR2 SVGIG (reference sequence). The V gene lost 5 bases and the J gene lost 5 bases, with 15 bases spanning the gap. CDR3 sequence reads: CAWGRGGRTEAFF. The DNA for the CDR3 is TGTGCCTGGGGCCGCGGGGGGCGGACTGAAGCTTTCTTT.

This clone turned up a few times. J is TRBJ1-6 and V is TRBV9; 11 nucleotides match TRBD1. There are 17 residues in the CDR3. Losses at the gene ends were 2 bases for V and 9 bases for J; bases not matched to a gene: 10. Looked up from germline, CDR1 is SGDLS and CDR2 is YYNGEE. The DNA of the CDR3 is TGTGCCAGCAGCGTCGGACCGGGACAGGGGGTCCCTTCACCCCTCCACTTT. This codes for CASSVGPGQGVPSPLHF.

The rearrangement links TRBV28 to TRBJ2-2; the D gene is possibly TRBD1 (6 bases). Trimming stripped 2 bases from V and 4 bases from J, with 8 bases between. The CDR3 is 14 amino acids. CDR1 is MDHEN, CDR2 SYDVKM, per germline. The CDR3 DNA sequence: TGTGCCAGCAGTTTAGGGACATCCACCGGGGAGCTGTTTTTT. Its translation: CASSLGTSTGELFF.

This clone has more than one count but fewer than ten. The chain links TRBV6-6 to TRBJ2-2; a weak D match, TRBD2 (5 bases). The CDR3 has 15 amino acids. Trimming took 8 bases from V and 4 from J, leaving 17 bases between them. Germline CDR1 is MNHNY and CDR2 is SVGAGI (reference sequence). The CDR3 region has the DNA TGTGCCAGCGTCGACGTCGGAGGCAGCACCGGGGAGCTGTTTTTT. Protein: CASVDVGGSTGELFF.

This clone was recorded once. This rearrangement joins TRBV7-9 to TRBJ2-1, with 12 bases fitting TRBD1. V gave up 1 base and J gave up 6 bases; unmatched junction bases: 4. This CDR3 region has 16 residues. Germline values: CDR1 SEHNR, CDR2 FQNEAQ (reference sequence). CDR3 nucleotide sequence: TGTGCCAGCAGCTTAGGGGGGACAGGGGGCTTCAATGAGCAGTTCTTC. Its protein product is CASSLGGTGGFNEQFF.

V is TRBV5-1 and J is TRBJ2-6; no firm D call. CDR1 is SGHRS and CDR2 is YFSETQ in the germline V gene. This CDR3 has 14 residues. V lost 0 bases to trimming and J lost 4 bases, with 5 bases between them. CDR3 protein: CASSLASGANVLTF. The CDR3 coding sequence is TGCGCCAGCAGCTTGGCCTCCGGGGCCAACGTCCTGACTTTC.

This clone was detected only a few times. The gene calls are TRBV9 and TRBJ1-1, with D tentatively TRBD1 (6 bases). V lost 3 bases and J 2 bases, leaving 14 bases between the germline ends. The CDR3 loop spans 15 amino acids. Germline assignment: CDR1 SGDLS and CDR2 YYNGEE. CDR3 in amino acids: CASSGGGGINTEAFF. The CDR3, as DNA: TGTGCCAGCAGCGGGGGAGGGGGAATCAACACTGAAGCTTTCTTT.

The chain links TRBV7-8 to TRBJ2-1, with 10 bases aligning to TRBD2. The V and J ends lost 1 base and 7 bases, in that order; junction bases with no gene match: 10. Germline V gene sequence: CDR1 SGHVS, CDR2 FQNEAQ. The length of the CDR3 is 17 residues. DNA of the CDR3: TGTGCCAGCAGCTTAGTAGTGATTAGCGGGGGGAGGAATGAGCAGTTCTTC. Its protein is CASSLVVISGGRNEQFF.

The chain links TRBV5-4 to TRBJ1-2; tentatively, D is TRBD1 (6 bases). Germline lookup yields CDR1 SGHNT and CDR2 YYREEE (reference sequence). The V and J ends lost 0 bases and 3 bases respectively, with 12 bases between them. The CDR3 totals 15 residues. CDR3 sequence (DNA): TGTGCCAGCAGCTTGGTAGGCAGGGGTGACTATGGCTACACCTTC. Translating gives CASSLVGRGDYGYTF.

This chain's CDR3 is CASSVGTGGQPQHF. CDR3 in DNA: TGTGCCAGTAGCGTCGGGACAGGGGGTCAGCCCCAGCATTTT. The chain is built from TRBV19 and TRBJ1-5; 11 bases align to TRBD1. J gave up 6 bases and V 6 bases, and 4 bases lay outside the gene matches. The CDR3 loop spans 14 amino acids. The V gene's germline CDR1 is LNHDA and CDR2 SQIVND (reference sequence).

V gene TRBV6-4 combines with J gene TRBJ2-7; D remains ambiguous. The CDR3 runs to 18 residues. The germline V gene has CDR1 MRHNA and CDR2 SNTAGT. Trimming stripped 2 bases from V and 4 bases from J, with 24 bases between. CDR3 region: CASSDHIEIPTLKYEQYF. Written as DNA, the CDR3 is TGTGCCAGCAGTGACCACATTGAAATACCAACCTTAAAATACGAGCAGTACTTC.

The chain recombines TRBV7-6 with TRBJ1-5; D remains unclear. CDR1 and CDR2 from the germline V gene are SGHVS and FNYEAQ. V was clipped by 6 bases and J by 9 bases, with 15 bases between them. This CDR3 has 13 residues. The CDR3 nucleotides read TGTGCCAGCAGTCCGGGGAGTCGTCGGCCCCAGCATTTT. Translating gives CASSPGSRRPQHF.

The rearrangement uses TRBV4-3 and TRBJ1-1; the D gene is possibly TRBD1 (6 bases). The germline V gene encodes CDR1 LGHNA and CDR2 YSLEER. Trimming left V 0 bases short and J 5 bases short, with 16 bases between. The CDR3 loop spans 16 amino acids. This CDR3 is CASSQDGRGARTEAFF. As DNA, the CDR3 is TGCGCCAGCAGCCAAGATGGGCGGGGGGCGAGAACTGAAGCTTTCTTT.

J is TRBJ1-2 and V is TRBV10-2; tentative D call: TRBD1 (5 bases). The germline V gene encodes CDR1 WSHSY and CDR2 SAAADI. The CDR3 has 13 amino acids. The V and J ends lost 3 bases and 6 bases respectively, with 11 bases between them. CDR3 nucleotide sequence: TGCGCCAGCAGTGACATCAGGGTTCATGGCTACACCTTC. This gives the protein CASSDIRVHGYTF.

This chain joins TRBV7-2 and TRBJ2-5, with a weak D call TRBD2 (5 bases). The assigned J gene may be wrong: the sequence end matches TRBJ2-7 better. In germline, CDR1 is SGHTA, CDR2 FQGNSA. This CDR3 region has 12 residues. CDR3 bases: TGTGCCAGCAGCTTCGGGATTTCCGAGCAGTACTTC. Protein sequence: CASSFGISEQYF.

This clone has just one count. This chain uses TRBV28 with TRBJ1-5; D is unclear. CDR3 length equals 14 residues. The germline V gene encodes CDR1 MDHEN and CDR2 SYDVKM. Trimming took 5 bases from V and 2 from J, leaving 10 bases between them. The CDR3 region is CASSLPSGNQPQHF. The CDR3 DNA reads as TGTGCCAGCAGTCTCCCCTCAGGCAATCAGCCCCAGCATTTT.

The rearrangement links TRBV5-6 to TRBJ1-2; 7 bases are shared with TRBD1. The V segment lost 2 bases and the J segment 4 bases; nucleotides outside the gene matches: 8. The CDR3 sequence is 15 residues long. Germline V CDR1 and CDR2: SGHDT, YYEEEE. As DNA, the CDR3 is TGTGCCAGCAGCTTCGTGACAGGGAATTCCTATGGCTACACCTTC. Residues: CASSFVTGNSYGYTF.

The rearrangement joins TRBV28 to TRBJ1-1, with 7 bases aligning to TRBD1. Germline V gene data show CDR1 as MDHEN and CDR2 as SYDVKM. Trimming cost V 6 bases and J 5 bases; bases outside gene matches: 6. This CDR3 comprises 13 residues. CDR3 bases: TGTGCCAGCAGCCCCGACAGGGTAACTGAAGCTTTCTTT. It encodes CASSPDRVTEAFF.

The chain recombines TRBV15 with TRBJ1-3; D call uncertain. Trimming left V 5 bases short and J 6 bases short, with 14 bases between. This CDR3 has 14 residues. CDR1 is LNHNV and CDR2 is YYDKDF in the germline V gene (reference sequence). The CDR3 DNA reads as TGTGCCACCAGCTCCACCACCTCTACAAACACCATATATTTT. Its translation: CATSSTTSTNTIYF.

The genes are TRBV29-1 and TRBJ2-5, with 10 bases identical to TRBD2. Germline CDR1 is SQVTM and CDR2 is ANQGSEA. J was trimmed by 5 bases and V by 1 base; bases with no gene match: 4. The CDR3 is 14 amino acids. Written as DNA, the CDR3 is TGCAGCGTTGAAGGGGGACTAGCGATGGAGACCCAGTACTTC. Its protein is CSVEGGLAMETQYF.

This CDR3 reads CASSRHRGGETQYF. DNA for the CDR3: TGTGCCAGCAGTAGGCACAGGGGAGGCGAGACCCAGTACTTC. V usage is TRBV2 and J usage is TRBJ2-5; D might be TRBD1 (7 bases). Trimming took off 5 bases at V and 5 bases at J, with 15 bases between the two ends. The V gene's germline CDR1 is SNHLY and CDR2 FYNNEI. CDR3 size: 14 residues.

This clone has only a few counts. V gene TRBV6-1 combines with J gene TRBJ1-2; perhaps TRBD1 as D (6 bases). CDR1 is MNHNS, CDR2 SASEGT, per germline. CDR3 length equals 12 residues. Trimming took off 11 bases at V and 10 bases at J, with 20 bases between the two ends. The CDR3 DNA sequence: TGTGCCGGGGGGGCAGGGTGGTCTGTCTACACCTTC. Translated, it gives CAGGAGWSVYTF.

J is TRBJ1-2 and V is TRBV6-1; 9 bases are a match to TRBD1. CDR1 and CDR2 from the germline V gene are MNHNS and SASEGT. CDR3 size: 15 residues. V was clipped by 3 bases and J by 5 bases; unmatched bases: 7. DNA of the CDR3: TGTGCCAGCAGTGAGAACAGGGGGCGAGGATATGGCTACACCTTC. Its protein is CASSENRGRGYGYTF.

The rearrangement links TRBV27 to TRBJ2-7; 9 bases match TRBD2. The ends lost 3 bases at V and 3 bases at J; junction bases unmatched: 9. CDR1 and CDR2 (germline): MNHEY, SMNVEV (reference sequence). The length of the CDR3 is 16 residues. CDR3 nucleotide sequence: TGTGCCAGCAGTTTGAGGGAGGGCGGGAGGGGCTACGAGCAGTACTTC. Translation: CASSLREGGRGYEQYF.

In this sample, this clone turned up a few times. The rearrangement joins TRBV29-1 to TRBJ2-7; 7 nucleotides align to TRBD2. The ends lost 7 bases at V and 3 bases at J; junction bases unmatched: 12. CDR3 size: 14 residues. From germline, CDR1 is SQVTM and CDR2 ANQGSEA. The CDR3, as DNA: TGCAGCGCAACAGTCCCGGGACTACTCTACGAGCAGTACTTC. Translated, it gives CSATVPGLLYEQYF.

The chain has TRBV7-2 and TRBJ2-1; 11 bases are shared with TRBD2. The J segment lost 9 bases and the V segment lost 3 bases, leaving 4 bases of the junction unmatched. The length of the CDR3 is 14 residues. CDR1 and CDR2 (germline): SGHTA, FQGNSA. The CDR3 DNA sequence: TGTGCCAGCAGCTTTGGAACTAGCGGGGGTGAGCAGTTCTTC. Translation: CASSFGTSGGEQFF.

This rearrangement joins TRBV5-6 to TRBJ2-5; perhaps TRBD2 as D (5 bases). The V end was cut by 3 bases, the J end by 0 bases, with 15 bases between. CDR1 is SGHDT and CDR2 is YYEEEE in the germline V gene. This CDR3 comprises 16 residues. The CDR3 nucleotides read TGTGCCAGCAGCTCGCTGGTGGACTGGGACCAAGAGACCCAGTACTTC. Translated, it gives CASSSLVDWDQETQYF.

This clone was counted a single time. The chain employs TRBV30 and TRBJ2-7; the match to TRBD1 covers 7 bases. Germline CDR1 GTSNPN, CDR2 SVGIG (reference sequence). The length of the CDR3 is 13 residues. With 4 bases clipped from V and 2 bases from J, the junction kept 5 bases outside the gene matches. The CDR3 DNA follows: TGTGCCTGGACGAGGGACAGTGCCTACGAGCAGTACTTC. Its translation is CAWTRDSAYEQYF. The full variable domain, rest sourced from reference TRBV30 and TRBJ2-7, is SQTIHQWPATLVQPVGSPLSLECTVEGTSNPNLYWYRQAAGRGLQLLFYSVGIGQISSEVPQNLSASRPQDRQFILSSKKLLLSDSGFYLCAWTRDSAYEQYFGPGTRLTVT.

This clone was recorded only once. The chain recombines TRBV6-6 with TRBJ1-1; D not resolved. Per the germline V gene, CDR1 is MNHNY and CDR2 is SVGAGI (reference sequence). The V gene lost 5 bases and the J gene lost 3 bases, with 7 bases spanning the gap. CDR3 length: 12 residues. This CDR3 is CASSRGYTEAFF. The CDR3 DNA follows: TGTGCCAGCAGTCGCGGATACACTGAAGCTTTCTTT.

The chain's CDR3 is CASSQTGQIDNEQFF. The CDR3 DNA reads TGTGCCAGCAGTCAAACGGGACAGATAGACAATGAGCAGTTCTTC. V and J are TRBV6-5 and TRBJ2-1; 7 bases match TRBD1. CDR1 is MNHEY and CDR2 is SVGAGI in the germline V gene. This CDR3 spans 15 amino acids. The trim removed 5 bases at V and 5 bases at J, leaving 9 bases unmatched.

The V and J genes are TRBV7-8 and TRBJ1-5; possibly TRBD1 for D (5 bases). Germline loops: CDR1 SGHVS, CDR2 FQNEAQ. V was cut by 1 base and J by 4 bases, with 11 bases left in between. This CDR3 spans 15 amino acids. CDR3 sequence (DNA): TGTGCCAGCAGCTTAGGCAGGGCTAGTAATCAGCCCCAGCATTTT. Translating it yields CASSLGRASNQPQHF.